This TCR beta chain emerged from a study of blood T cell repertoires in COVID-19. About the study: Samples of COVID-19 (acute and convalescent) were obtained from the United States, Italy and Spain. Sources were T cells, B-cell-depleted T cells, or PBMCs; the material itself was cDNA or gDNA.

CDR1 and CDR2 from the germline V gene are MNHEY and SMNVEV (reference sequence). V shed 6 bases, J shed 5 bases, and the junction held 5 bases outside the gene matches. This CDR3 spans 14 amino acids. This clone showed up just once. Per the original data handling: Reference gene primer amplification yielded estimated nucleated cell counts. This table comes from immunoSEQ multiplex PCR, and its TCRdb copy is limited to in-frame clones, with some not included. V, J and clone size were drawn from that table, and D and trimming were deduced from the DNA. This sample yields about 82,000 clones, of which approximately 80% are seen a single time; 18% belongs to the top ten.

This receptor was identified in a man older than 75 with active or convalescent COVID-19. The rearrangement links TRBV27 to TRBJ2-2; 8 nucleotides agree with TRBD1. Source material: peripheral blood. CDR3 DNA: TGTGCCAGCAGAGGACAGGGACGGACCGGGGAGCTGTTTTTT. Its protein is CASRGQGRTGELFF.